The 7 T cell receptor beta chains below were found in one sample sequenced in a study of T cells expressing NK-cell markers. Each CDR3 protein gets one entry in TCRdb, which reprocessed the 5' RACE reads and gives no DNA. The table lists roughly 350,000 distinct CDR3 sequences. The source material was blood T cells: a sorted CD56 or NKG2C T cell subset, CD4+ or CD8+ T cells, or bulk PBMC T cells (not recorded which). Receptor source: a man aged 18 to 69 in good health.

The CDR3 spells CASSLGVGSGRTDTQYF. The chain joins TRBV12-3 or TRBV12-4 to TRBJ2-3; TCRdb's assignment of TRBD2 cannot be checked, as there is no DNA. CDR3 size: 17 residues.

This chain joins TRBV6-2 or TRBV6-3 and TRBJ2-5; TCRdb indicates TRBD1, and absent DNA this call remains unverified. Per the germline V gene, CDR1 is MNHEY and CDR2 is SVGEGT. The CDR3 contains 15 residues. CDR3 amino acids: CASSPTLGDQETQYF.

This sequence joins TRBV3-1 and TRBJ2-1; TCRdb names TRBD2, which stays unverified in the absence of DNA. In germline, CDR1 is LGHDT, CDR2 YNNKEL (reference sequence). The CDR3 spans 11 residues. The CDR3: CATARGNEQFF.

The rearrangement links TRBV7-9 to TRBJ2-7; TCRdb designates TRBD1, a call that cannot be tested without DNA. The CDR3 runs 14 residues. The germline V gene has CDR1 SEHNR and CDR2 FQNEAQ (reference sequence). CDR3 residues: CASSSYPGWNEQYF.

The chain is built from TRBV28 and TRBJ1-1; TCRdb's assignment of TRBD1 cannot be checked, as there is no DNA. The CDR3 loop spans 14 amino acids. Germline V gene lookup returns CDR1 MDHEN and CDR2 SYDVKM. The CDR3 is CASSWGTALREAFF.

The CDR3 protein is CASGQYGNQPQHF. The chain combines TRBV25-1 with TRBJ1-5; TCRdb proposes TRBD1, but this gene call is untestable without DNA. Germline V lookup: CDR1 MGHDK, CDR2 SYGVNS. CDR3 size: 13 residues.

The chain employs TRBV20-1 and TRBJ2-7; the D gene TCRdb calls, TRBD1, cannot be checked with no DNA. The CDR3 loop spans 13 amino acids. Germline lookup yields CDR1 DFQATT and CDR2 SNEGSKA (reference sequence). The CDR3 spells CSAREDREGEQYF.